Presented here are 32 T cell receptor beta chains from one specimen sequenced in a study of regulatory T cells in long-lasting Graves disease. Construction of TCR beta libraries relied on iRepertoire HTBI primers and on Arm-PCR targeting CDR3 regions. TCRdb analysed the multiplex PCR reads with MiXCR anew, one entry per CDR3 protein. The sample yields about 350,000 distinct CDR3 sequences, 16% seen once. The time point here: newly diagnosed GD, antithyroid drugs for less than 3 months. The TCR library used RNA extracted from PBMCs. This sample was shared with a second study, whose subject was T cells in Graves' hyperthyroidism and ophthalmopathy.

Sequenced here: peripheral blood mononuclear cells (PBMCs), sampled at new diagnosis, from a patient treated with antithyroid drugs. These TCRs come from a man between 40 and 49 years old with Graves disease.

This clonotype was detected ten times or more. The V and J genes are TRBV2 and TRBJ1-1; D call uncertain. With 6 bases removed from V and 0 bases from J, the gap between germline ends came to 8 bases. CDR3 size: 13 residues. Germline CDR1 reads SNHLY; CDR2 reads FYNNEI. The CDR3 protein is CASRVQLNTEAFF. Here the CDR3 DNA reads TGTGCCAGCAGGGTACAGCTGAACACTGAAGCTTTCTTT.

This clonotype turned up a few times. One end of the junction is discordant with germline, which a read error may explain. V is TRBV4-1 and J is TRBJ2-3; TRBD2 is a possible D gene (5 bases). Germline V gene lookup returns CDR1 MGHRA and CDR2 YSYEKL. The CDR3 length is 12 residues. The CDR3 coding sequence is TGTACCAGCAGCTTGAACGGGGAGACGCAGTATTTT. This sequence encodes CTSSLNGETQYF.

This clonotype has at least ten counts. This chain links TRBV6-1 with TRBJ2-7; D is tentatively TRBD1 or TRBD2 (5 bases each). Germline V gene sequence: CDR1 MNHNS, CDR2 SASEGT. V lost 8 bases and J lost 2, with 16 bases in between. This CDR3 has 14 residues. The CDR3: CASPPGRRPYEQYF. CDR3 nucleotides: TGTGCCAGCCCCCCGGGACGGCGCCCCTACGAGCAGTACTTC.

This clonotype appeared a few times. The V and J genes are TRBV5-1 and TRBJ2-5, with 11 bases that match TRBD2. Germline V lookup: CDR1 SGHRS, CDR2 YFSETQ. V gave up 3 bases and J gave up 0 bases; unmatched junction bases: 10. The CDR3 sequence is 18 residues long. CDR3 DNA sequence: TGCGCCAGCAGCTCCGATCTAGCGGGGGGACTGTACCAAGAGACCCAGTACTTC. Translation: CASSSDLAGGLYQETQYF. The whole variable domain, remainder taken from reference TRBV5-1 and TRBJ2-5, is KAGVTQTPRYLIKTRGQQVTLSCSPISGHRSVSWYQQTPGQGLQFLFEYFSETQRNKGNFPGRFSGRQFSNSRSEMNVSTLELGDSALYLCASSSDLAGGLYQETQYFGPGTRLLVL.

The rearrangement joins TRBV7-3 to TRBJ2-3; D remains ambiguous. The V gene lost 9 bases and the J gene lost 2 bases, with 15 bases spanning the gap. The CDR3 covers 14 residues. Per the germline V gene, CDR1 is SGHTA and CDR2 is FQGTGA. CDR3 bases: TGTGCCAGGTCGCCGTGGGTTTACACAGATACGCAGTATTTT. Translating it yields CARSPWVYTDTQYF.

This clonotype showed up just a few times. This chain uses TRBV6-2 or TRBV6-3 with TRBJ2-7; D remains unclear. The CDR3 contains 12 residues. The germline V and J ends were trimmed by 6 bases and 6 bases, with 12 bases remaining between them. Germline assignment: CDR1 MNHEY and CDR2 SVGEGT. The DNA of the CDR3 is TGTGCCAGCAGCAAGAAACGTGGCGAGCAGTACTTC. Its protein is CASSKKRGEQYF.

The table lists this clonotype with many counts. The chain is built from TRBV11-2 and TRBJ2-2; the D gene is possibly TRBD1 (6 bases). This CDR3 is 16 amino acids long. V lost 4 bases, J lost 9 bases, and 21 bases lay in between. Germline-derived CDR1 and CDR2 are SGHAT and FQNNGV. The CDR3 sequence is CASSSPGRGRLRELFF. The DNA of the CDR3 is TGTGCCAGCAGCTCACCAGGCAGGGGCCGCTTAAGGGAGCTGTTTTTT.

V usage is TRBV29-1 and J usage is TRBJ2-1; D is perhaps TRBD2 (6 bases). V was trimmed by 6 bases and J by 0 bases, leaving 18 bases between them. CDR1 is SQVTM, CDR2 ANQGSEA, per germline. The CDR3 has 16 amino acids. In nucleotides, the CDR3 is TGCAGCGTGCTCTATGGTTTGCGGGGCTCCTACAATGAGCAGTTCTTC. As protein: CSVLYGLRGSYNEQFF.

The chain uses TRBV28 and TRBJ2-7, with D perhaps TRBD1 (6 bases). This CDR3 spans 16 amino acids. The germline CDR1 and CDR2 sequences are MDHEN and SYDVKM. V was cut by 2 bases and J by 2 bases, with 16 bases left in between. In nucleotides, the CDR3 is TGTGCCAGCAGTTTACAGGGGCGGCCCAGCCCCTACGAGCAGTACTTC. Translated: CASSLQGRPSPYEQYF.

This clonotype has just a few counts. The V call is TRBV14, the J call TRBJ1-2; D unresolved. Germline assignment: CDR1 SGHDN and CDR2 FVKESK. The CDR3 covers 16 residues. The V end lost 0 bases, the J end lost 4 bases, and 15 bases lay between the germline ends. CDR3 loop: CASSQDRRGLVYGYTF. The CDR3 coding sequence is TGTGCCAGCAGCCAAGATCGGCGAGGCCTGGTCTATGGCTACACCTTC.

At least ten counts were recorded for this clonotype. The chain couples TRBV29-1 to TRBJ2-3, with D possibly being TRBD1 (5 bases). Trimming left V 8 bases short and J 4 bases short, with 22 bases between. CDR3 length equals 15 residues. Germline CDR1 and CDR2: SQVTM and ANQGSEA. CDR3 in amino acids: CSWGRTTNPADTQYF. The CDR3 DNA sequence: TGCAGCTGGGGCAGGACGACCAACCCCGCAGATACGCAGTATTTT.

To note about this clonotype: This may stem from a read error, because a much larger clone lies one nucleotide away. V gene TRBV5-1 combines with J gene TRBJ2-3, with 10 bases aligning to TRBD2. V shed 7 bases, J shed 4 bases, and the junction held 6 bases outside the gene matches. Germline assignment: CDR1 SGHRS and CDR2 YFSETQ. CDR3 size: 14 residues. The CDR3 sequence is CASGIAGGADTQYF. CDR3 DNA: TGCGCCAGCGGCATAGCGGGGGGCGCAGATACGCAGTATTTT.

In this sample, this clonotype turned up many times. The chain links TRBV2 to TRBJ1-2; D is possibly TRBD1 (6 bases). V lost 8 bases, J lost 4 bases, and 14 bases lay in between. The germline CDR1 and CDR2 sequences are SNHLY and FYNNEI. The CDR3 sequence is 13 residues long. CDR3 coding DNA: TGTGCCAGCTGTGGGGACACATTCTATGGCTACACCTTC. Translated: CASCGDTFYGYTF.

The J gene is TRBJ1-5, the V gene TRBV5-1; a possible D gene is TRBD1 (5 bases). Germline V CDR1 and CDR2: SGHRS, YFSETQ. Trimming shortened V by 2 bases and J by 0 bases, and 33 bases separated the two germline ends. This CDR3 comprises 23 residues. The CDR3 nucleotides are TGCGCCAGCAGCTTAAACCGCAATAATCCACGCAGAGACAGAGGAGATAGCAATCAGCCCCAGCATTTT. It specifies CASSLNRNNPRRDRGDSNQPQHF.

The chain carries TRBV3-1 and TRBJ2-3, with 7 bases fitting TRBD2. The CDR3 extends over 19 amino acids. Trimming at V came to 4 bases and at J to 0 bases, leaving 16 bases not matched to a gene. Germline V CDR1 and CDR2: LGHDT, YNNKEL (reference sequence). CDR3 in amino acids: CASSRLPIPTSSSTDTQYF. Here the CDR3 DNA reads TGTGCCAGCAGCCGCCTTCCAATACCGACTAGCTCTAGCACAGATACGCAGTATTTT.

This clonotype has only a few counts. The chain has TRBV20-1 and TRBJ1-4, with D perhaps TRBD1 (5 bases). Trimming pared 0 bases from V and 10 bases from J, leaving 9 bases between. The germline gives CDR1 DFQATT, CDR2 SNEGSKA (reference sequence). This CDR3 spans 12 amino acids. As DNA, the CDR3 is TGCAGTGCTAGAGACAGGGAACGAAAACTGTTTTTT. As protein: CSARDRERKLFF.

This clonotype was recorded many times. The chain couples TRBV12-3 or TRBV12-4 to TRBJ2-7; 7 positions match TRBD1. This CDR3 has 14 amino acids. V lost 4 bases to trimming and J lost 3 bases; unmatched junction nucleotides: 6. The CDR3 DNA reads TGTGCCAGCAGTTGGACAGGTGGGAACTACGAGCAGTACTTC. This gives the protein CASSWTGGNYEQYF.

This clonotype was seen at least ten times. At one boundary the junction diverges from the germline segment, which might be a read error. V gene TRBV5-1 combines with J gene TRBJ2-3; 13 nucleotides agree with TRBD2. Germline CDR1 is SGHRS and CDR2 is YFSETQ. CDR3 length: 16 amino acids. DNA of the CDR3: TGTGCCAGCAGTCGGACTAGCGGGGGCCGCACAGATACGCAGTATTTT. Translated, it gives CASSRTSGGRTDTQYF.

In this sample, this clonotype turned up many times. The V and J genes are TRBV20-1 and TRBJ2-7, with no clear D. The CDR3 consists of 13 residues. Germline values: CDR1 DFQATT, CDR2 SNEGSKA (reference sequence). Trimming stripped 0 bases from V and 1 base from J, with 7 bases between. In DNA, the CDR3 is TGCAGTGCTAGAGACGGAAATTCCTACGAGCAGTACTTC. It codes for CSARDGNSYEQYF.

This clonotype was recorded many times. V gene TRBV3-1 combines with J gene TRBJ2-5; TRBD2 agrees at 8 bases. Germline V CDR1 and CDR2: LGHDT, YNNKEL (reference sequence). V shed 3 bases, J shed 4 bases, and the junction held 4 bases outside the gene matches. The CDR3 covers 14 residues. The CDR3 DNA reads TGTGCCAGCAGCCACCGTGGACTAGCAGAGACCCAGTACTTC. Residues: CASSHRGLAETQYF.

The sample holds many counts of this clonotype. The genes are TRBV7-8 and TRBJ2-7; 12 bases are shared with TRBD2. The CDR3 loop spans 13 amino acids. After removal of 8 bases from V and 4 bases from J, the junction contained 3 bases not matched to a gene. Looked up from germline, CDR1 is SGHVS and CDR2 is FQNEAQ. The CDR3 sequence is CASCGLAGYEQYF. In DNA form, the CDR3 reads TGTGCCAGCTGCGGACTAGCGGGGTACGAGCAGTACTTC. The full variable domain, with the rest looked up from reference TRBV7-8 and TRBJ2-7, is GAGVSQSPRYKVAKRGQDVALRCDPISGHVSLFWYQQALGQGPEFLTYFQNEAQLDKSGLPSDRFFAERPEGSVSTLKIQRTQQEDSAVYLCASCGLAGYEQYFGPGTRLTVT.

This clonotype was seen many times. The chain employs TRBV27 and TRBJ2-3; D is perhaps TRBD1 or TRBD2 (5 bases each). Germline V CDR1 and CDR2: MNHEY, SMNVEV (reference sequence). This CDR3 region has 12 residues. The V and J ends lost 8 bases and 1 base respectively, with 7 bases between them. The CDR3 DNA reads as TGTGCCAGCGGGGGTCGCACAGATACGCAGTATTTT. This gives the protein CASGGRTDTQYF.

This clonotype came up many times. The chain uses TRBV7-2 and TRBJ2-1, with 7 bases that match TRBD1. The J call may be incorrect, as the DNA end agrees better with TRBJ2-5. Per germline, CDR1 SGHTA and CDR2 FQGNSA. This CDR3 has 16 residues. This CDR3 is CASSLSIGQAEETQYF. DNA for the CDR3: TGTGCCAGCAGCTTAAGTATAGGACAGGCAGAGGAGACCCAGTACTTC.

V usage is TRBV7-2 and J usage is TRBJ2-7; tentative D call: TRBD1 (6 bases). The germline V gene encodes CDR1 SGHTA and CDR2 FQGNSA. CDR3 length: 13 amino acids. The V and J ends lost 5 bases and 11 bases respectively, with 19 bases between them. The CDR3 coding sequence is TGTGCCAGCAGCCTCGCGTTTGCAGGGGTTAAGTACTTC. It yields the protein CASSLAFAGVKYF.

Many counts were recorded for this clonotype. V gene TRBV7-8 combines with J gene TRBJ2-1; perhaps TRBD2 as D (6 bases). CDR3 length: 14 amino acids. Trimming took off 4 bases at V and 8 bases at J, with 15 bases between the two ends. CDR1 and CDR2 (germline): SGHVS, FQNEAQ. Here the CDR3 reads CASSSRDLLDEQFF. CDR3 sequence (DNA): TGTGCCAGCAGCTCCAGGGACTTATTGGATGAGCAGTTCTTC.

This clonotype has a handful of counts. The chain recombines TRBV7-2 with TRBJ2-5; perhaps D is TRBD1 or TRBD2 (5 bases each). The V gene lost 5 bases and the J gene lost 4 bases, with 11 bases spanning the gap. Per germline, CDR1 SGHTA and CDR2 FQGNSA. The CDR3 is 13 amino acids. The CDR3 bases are TGTGCCAGCAGCACGGGACCCCCAGAGACCCAGTACTTC. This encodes CASSTGPPETQYF. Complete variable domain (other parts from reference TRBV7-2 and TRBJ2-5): GAGVSQSPSNKVTEKGKDVELRCDPISGHTALYWYRQSLGQGLEFLIYFQGNSAPDKSGLPSDRFSAERTGGSVSTLTIQRTQQEDSAVYLCASSTGPPETQYFGPGTRLLVL.

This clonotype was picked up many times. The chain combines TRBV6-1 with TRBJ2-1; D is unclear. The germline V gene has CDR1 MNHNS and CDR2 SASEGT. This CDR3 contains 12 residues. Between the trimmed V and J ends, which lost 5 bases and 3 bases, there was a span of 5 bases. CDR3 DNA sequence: TGTGCCAGCAGTACAAGCTACAATGAGCAGTTCTTC. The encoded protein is CASSTSYNEQFF.

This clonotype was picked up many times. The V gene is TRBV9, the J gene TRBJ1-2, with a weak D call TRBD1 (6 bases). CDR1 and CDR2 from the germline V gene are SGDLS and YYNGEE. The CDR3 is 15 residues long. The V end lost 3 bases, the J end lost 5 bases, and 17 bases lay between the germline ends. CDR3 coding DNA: TGTGCCAGCAGCGGGGTACCTGGACAGCTGTATGGCTACACCTTC. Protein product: CASSGVPGQLYGYTF.

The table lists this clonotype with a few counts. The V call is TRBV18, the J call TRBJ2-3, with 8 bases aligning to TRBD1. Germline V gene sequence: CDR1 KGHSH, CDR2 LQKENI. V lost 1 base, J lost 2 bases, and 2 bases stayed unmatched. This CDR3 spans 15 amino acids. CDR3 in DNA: TGTGCCAGCTCACCACGGACAGGGCTCACAGATACGCAGTATTTT. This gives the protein CASSPRTGLTDTQYF.

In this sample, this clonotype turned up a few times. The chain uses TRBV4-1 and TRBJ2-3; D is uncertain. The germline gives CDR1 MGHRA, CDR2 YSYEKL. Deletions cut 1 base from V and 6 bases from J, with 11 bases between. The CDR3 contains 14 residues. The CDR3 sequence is CASSQGVAADTQYF. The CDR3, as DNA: TGCGCCAGCAGCCAAGGAGTGGCGGCGGATACGCAGTATTTT.

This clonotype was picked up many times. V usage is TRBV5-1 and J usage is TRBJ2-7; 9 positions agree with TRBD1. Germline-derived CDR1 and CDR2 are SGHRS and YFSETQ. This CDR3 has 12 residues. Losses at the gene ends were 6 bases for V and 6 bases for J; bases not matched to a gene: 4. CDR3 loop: CASKLDRGEQYF. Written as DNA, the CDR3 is TGCGCCAGCAAGCTGGACAGGGGCGAGCAGTACTTC.

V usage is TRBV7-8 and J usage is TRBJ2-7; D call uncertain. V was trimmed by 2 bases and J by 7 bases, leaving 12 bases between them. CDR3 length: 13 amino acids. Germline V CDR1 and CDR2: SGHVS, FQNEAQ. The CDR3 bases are TGTGCCAGCAGCTTATCCCCCTATCGGGAGCAGTACTTC. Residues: CASSLSPYREQYF.